This entry concerns a single TCR beta chain. Germline V CDR1 and CDR2: SGHDN, FVKESK. V trimming: 4 bases; J trimming: 5 bases; junction bases outside the gene matches: 10. There are 15 residues in the CDR3. This specimen comes from a study of blood T cell repertoires in COVID-19. The table came from immunoSEQ multiplex PCR; TCRdb's copy has only in-frame clones and leaves some out. The sample holds 150,000 to 200,000 clones, about 93% seen once. The material sequenced was peripheral blood. This TCR was sampled from a man in his fifties with acute or convalescent COVID-19. V gene TRBV14 combines with J gene TRBJ1-2; 7 bases line up with TRBD1. CDR3 residues: CASSRNRGPFYGYTF. The CDR3 coding sequence is TGTGCCAGCAGCCGGAACAGGGGACCATTTTATGGCTACACCTTC.